This T cell receptor beta chain is drawn from a study of blood T cell repertoires in COVID-19. Study background: Researchers got acute and convalescent COVID-19 samples from the United States, Italy and Spain. PBMCs, B-cell-depleted T cells, or T cells provided the cDNA or gDNA that made up the material.

Per the original methods: Amplifying reference gene primers gave estimates of nucleated cell counts. TCRdb keeps only in-frame clones here, not all; method: immunoSEQ multiplex PCR. V and J calls and clone size are copied from that table; D and trimming were computed from the DNA. The sample has 15,000 to 20,000 clones; approximately 90% are singletons. The V gene lost 5 bases and the J gene lost 7 bases, with 9 bases spanning the gap. This CDR3 is built from 13 residues. CDR1 and CDR2 from the germline V gene are MDHEN and SYDVKM. Sequences were obtained from peripheral blood. V is TRBV28 and J is TRBJ1-6; D remains ambiguous. The source is a man between 65 and 85 years old with acute or convalescent COVID-19. For the CDR3, the DNA is TGTGCCAGCAGTACCAGCGGAAATTCACCCCTCCACTTT. This codes for CASSTSGNSPLHF.